This entry is about one T cell receptor beta chain. Sequencing used immunoSEQ multiplex PCR; TCRdb keeps in-frame clones, though not all of them. The repertoire holds more than 300,000 clones, with more than 90% as singletons. The data originate from a study of blood T cell repertoires in COVID-19. Study in general: COVID-19 samples, acute and convalescent, were from the United States, Italy and Spain.

This CDR3 is 13 amino acids long. Trimming took off 6 bases at V and 2 bases at J, with 11 bases between the two ends. Germline lookup yields CDR1 SGHKS and CDR2 YYEKEE (reference sequence). This TCR derives from a woman in her 30s who had been exposed to COVID-19. Sequenced sample: PBMCs or T cells enriched from blood (not recorded which). The V call is TRBV5-5, the J call TRBJ1-1; D is unresolved. CDR3 loop: CASTLTGNTEAFF. In DNA form, the CDR3 reads TGTGCCAGCACCCTGACGGGAAACACTGAAGCTTTCTTT.